This T cell receptor beta chain comes out of a study of beta chain features in type 1 diabetes. General study results and limits: The study found moderately but significantly shorter TCRB CDR3s in all four CD4+ subsets of Type 1 diabetes patients.

Expressed TCRB transcripts got sequenced, as all isolated RNA was reverse transcribed. The protocol was immunoSEQ multiplex PCR, while the TCRdb copy is restricted to in-frame clones and leaves out a portion. The table lists fewer than 300,000 clones, about a tenth of them singletons, with around 0.017% in the top ten. With 1 base clipped from V and 6 bases from J, the junction kept 17 bases outside the gene matches. The CDR3 is 19 amino acids. Germline V gene lookup returns CDR1 SGHRS and CDR2 YFSETQ. This clone was detected a few times. Its antigen is not identified. This clonotype was obtained from a man aged 25-45 years with type 1 diabetes. The sequenced sample was naive CD4+ T cells from blood. The chain links TRBV5-1 to TRBJ2-5, with TRBD2 matching over 11 bases. For the CDR3, the DNA is TGCGCCAGCAGCTTGAGGGGTAGGCTAGCGGGGGGCTACAAGAAGACCCAGTACTTC. This translates into CASSLRGRLAGGYKKTQYF.